This T cell receptor beta chain emerged from a study of CXCR3-negative and CXCR3-positive naive CD8 T cells. Germline CDR1 is MDHEN and CDR2 is SYDVKM. This CDR3 is built from 16 residues. All TRB cDNA libraries came from 5' RACE performed with UMI labels. TCRdb reworked the 5' RACE reads into one entry per CDR3 protein, no DNA. This sample's clone table lists about 80,000 distinct CDR3 sequences. What was sequenced was naive CXCR3- CD8+ T cells from blood. Subset defined: CD45RO-CCR7+CD27+CD95- naive CD8+ T cells lacking CXCR3 (TNR3-). This sequence joins TRBV28 and TRBJ2-3; TCRdb proposes TRBD1, but this gene call is untestable without DNA. The TCR was taken from a human donor in good health. Some clones in this sample may be carry-over from other donors' samples. The CDR3 is CASSFRTATSTDTQYF.